One and the same sample provided the 10 T cell receptor beta chains below, sequenced in a study of blood T cell repertoires in COVID-19. Using immunoSEQ multiplex PCR, the repertoire was profiled, and TCRdb retains in-frame clones only, with some absent. The data show around 83,000 clones, around 89% seen once. Sequencing input: peripheral blood. These receptors all stem from a man aged 70-80 years with active or convalescent COVID-19.

This clone was picked up a small number of times. This specimen includes other DNA sequences encoding the same CDR3. This rearrangement joins TRBV2 to TRBJ2-7; 8 bases are shared with TRBD1. In germline, CDR1 is SNHLY, CDR2 FYNNEI. The trim removed 3 bases at V and 7 bases at J, leaving 8 bases unmatched. The CDR3 has 14 amino acids. Here the CDR3 DNA reads TGTGCCAGCAGTGAGTGGCAGGGGGCGGGGGAGCAGTACTTC. The encoded protein is CASSEWQGAGEQYF. Looking up the rest from reference TRBV2 and TRBJ2-7 gives the full variable domain: EPEVTQTPSHQVTQMGQEVILRCVPISNHLYFYWYRQILGQKVEFLVSFYNNEISEKSEIFDDQFSVERPDGSNFTLKIRSTKLEDSAMYFCASSEWQGAGEQYFGPGTRLTVT.

The chain carries TRBV3-1 (or the pseudogene TRBV3-2) and TRBJ1-1; D call uncertain. V shed 1 base and J shed 3 bases, with 9 bases lying between them. This CDR3 contains 14 residues. The germline CDR1 and CDR2 sequences are LGHDT and YNNKEL (reference sequence). The CDR3 reads CASSQALEDTEAFF. The CDR3 DNA sequence: TGTGCCAGCAGCCAAGCCCTAGAAGACACTGAAGCTTTCTTT.

Comments on this clone: A read error may produce the germline difference seen at one junction end. The CDR3 DNA reads TGTGCCACCCCAGCTAGACAGTGG. Its translation is CATPARQW. The chain joins TRBV19 to TRBJ1-2; D is perhaps TRBD1 (5 bases). CDR1 and CDR2 (germline): LNHDA, SQIVND (reference sequence). The CDR3 runs 8 residues.

The chain combines TRBV11-2 with TRBJ2-5; tentatively, D is TRBD2 (6 bases). CDR1 is SGHAT, CDR2 FQNNGV, per germline. The V end lost 3 bases, the J end lost 5 bases, and 10 bases lay between the germline ends. The CDR3 has 13 residues. The DNA of the CDR3 is TGTGCCAGCAGCTTTGGGGGGTTTGAGACCCAGTACTTC. Amino acids: CASSFGGFETQYF.

A single count supports this clone. The genes are TRBV30 and TRBJ2-2, with 12 bases that match TRBD2. V lost 2 bases, J lost 4 bases, and 2 bases stayed unmatched. CDR1 and CDR2 from the germline V gene are GTSNPN and SVGIG (reference sequence). This CDR3 is 15 amino acids long. Here the CDR3 reads CAWSLAGGLTGELFF. DNA of the CDR3: TGTGCCTGGAGTCTAGCGGGAGGGCTCACCGGGGAGCTGTTTTTT.

CDR3 residues: CASSQVPSGNYEQYF. For the CDR3, the DNA is TGCGCCAGCAGCCAAGTGCCTAGCGGGAACTACGAGCAGTACTTC. The chain combines TRBV4-3 with TRBJ2-7, with 9 bases that match TRBD2. V gave up 1 base and J gave up 3 bases; unmatched junction bases: 4. The CDR3 has 15 amino acids. The V gene's germline CDR1 is LGHNA and CDR2 YSLEER.

In DNA, the CDR3 is TGCAGCGTGATTAGTGGCTACACCTTC. It codes for CSVISGYTF. V is TRBV20-1 and J is TRBJ1-2; D call uncertain. The CDR3 loop spans 9 amino acids. CDR1 is DFQATT and CDR2 is SNEGSKA in the germline V gene (reference sequence).

The chain is built from TRBV30 and TRBJ1-3; unclear D gene. This CDR3 has 12 amino acids. Germline values: CDR1 GTSNPN, CDR2 SVGIG (reference sequence). Trimming left V 1 base short and J 1 base short, with 2 bases between. The CDR3, as DNA: TGTGCCTGGAGTGCTTCTGGAAACACCATATATTTT. It encodes CAWSASGNTIYF.

The chain is built from TRBV11-2 and TRBJ2-5, with D possibly being TRBD2 (6 bases). CDR3 length equals 15 residues. Germline V lookup: CDR1 SGHAT, CDR2 FQNNGV. The ends were cut back, 5 bases at V and 1 base at J, with 14 bases in the middle. The CDR3 reads CASSAVGGLQETQYF. In nucleotides, the CDR3 is TGTGCCAGCAGCGCCGTCGGGGGTCTCCAAGAGACCCAGTACTTC.

CDR3 in DNA: TGTGCCAGCAGCCCCCCGGGGAGACTTGAAGCTTTCTTT. As protein: CASSPPGRLEAFF. The V and J genes are TRBV3-1 (or the pseudogene TRBV3-2) and TRBJ1-1, with D uncertain. V was shortened by 4 bases and J by 7 bases, with 13 bases between the two germline ends. The CDR3 length is 13 residues. Germline V CDR1 and CDR2: LGHDT, YNNKEL (reference sequence).